The 18 T cell receptor beta chains below come from one sample, sequenced in a study of PD-1 blockade in classical Hodgkin lymphoma (dated by TCRdb to the early 2020s). Library generation was performed with the immunoSEQ multiplex PCR assay. The source is immuneACCESS, and TCRdb retained only in-frame sequences with V and J called. Part of the clones is not carried over; for the studies checked, unresolved V genes explain less than half of this, and the remainder is unexplained. A total of over 5,500 clones appear in this sample, roughly 81% of them only once. The ten largest account for approximately 33% of the sample. The time point label, read with the paper, signifies: cycle 1 day 1 (C1D1), immediately before nivolumab initiation. Relapse after autologous stem cell transplantation had occurred in all trial patients, and cohorts A, B and C were distinguished by prior brentuximab vedotin exposure.

This specimen was peripheral blood mononuclear cells (PBMCs), taken at baseline. Receptors originate from a human donor with classical Hodgkin lymphoma.

The J gene is TRBJ2-1, the V gene TRBV11-2, with 10 bases matching TRBD2. The germline CDR1 and CDR2 sequences are SGHAT and FQNNGV. This CDR3 spans 17 amino acids. J gave up 7 bases and V 2 bases, and 11 bases lay outside the gene matches. This CDR3 is CASSLRFGLAGENEQFF. In DNA form, the CDR3 reads TGTGCCAGCAGCTTAAGGTTTGGCCTAGCGGGAGAGAATGAGCAGTTCTTC.

Only one count was recorded for this clone. The CDR3 is CASSLAGLAPGEQYF. The CDR3 coding sequence is TGTGCCAGCAGCTTGGCCGGCCTCGCCCCGGGGGAGCAGTACTTC. The rearrangement joins TRBV5-4 to TRBJ2-7, with D possibly being TRBD2 (5 bases). Germline-derived CDR1 and CDR2 are SGHNT and YYREEE (reference sequence). CDR3 length equals 15 residues. V gave up 0 bases and J gave up 7 bases, with 17 bases separating them.

The rearrangement joins TRBV30 to TRBJ2-3, with D perhaps matching TRBD1 or TRBD2 (6 bases each). This CDR3 is 14 amino acids long. Germline V CDR1 and CDR2: GTSNPN, SVGIG (reference sequence). Trimming removed 0 bases from V and 3 bases from J, with 10 bases in between. The CDR3 sequence: CAWSVGGLTDTQYF. In DNA form, the CDR3 reads TGTGCCTGGAGTGTAGGGGGGCTGACAGATACGCAGTATTTT.

J is TRBJ2-7 and V is TRBV28, with 10 bases identical to TRBD2. The V and J ends lost 4 bases and 4 bases, in that order; junction bases with no gene match: 4. There are 14 residues in the CDR3. CDR1 MDHEN and CDR2 SYDVKM come from the germline V gene. This chain's CDR3 is CASSSLAGEYEQYF. Written as DNA, the CDR3 is TGTGCCAGCAGTTCTCTAGCGGGAGAGTACGAGCAGTACTTC. Variable domain in full (rest from reference TRBV28 and TRBJ2-7): DVKVTQSSRYLVKRTGEKVFLECVQDMDHENMFWYRQDPGLGLRLIYFSYDVKMKEKGDIPEGYSVSREKKERFSLILESASTNQTSMYLCASSSLAGEYEQYFGPGTRLTVT.

The CDR3 coding sequence is TGCAGCGTTGAAGAGGTGTCAGCGTACACAGATACGCAGTATTTT. It yields the protein CSVEEVSAYTDTQYF. This chain connects TRBV29-1 to TRBJ2-3; D gene ambiguous. Trimming took 0 bases from V and 2 from J, leaving 12 bases between them. The germline V gene has CDR1 SQVTM and CDR2 ANQGSEA. The CDR3 contains 15 residues.

CDR3 region: CASSPPDGDTQYF. CDR3 DNA: TGTGCCAGCTCACCACCGGACGGGGATACGCAGTATTTT. J is TRBJ2-3 and V is TRBV18; D gene uncertain. V lost 0 bases and J lost 6, with 7 bases in between. CDR1 and CDR2 (germline): KGHSH, LQKENI. The CDR3 consists of 13 residues.

The CDR3 coding sequence is TGTGCCAGTAGTATCTCCGGGACAGGGGCAGATACGCAGTATTTT. This sequence encodes CASSISGTGADTQYF. This chain links TRBV19 with TRBJ2-3; 10 positions match TRBD1. After removal of 3 bases from V and 4 bases from J, the junction contained 4 bases not matched to a gene. CDR3 length: 15 residues. The germline gives CDR1 LNHDA, CDR2 SQIVND (reference sequence). The full variable domain, its missing parts supplied by reference TRBV19 and TRBJ2-3, is DGGITQSPKYLFRKEGQNVTLSCEQNLNHDAMYWYRQDPGQGLRLIYYSQIVNDFQKGDIAEGYSVSREKKESFPLTVTSAQKNPTAFYLCASSISGTGADTQYFGPGTRLTVL.

The chain uses TRBV23-1 and TRBJ2-7; 7 nucleotides line up with TRBD2. TRBV23-1 is noted as an ORF with a role that remains uncertain. Unmatched junction bases numbered 5, after V lost 6 bases and J lost 0 bases. The CDR3 totals 14 residues. CDR3 DNA: TGCGCCAGCAGCCAAGCGGGAAGCTCCTACGAGCAGTACTTC. Translation gives CASSQAGSSYEQYF.

The CDR3: CASSSTTSGSLNEQFF. The CDR3 DNA reads as TGTGCCAGCTCTTCCACGACTAGCGGGAGTCTCAATGAGCAGTTCTTC. The chain is built from TRBV18 and TRBJ2-1; 12 bases match TRBD2. CDR3 size: 16 residues. Trimming took 6 bases from V and 6 from J; bases not matched to a gene: 9. Germline V gene lookup returns CDR1 KGHSH and CDR2 LQKENI.

The chain carries TRBV15 and TRBJ1-5; D call uncertain. Trimming removed 1 base from V and 4 bases from J, with 8 bases in between. CDR3 length: 14 amino acids. The germline V gene encodes CDR1 LNHNV and CDR2 YYDKDF (reference sequence). CDR3 coding DNA: TGTGCCACCAGCAGAGGATTCCAAAATCAGCCCCAGCATTTT. It is translated as CATSRGFQNQPQHF.

This sequence joins TRBV7-6 and TRBJ1-5; the D is unclear. V was shortened by 1 base and J by 5 bases, with 12 bases between the two germline ends. Germline values: CDR1 SGHVS, CDR2 FNYEAQ. The CDR3 is 15 amino acids. The CDR3 DNA is TGTGCCAGCAGCTTAGAAGGTGTTCAAGATCAGCCCCAGCATTTT. Protein: CASSLEGVQDQPQHF.

This rearrangement joins TRBV19 to TRBJ2-5; D call uncertain. The CDR3 is 11 amino acids. The germline CDR1 and CDR2 sequences are LNHDA and SQIVND (reference sequence). V lost 4 bases and J 1 base, leaving 1 base between the germline ends. The CDR3 here is CASSTQETQYF. DNA of the CDR3: TGTGCCAGTAGTACCCAAGAGACCCAGTACTTC.

The CDR3 protein is CASSKHNCSNQPQHF. The DNA of the CDR3 is TGTGCCAGCAGCAAACATAACTGCTCCAATCAGCCCCAGCATTTT. The chain joins TRBV21-1 to TRBJ1-5. TRBV21-1 is flagged as a pseudogene. The CDR3 covers 15 residues.

The V and J genes are TRBV5-4 and TRBJ2-1; 7 bases match TRBD1. The junction had 8 bases not matched to a gene; V was cut back by 4 bases and J by 4 bases. The germline V gene encodes CDR1 SGHNT and CDR2 YYREEE (reference sequence). The CDR3 totals 15 residues. The CDR3 reads CASSPQGQRYNEQFF. DNA for the CDR3: TGTGCCAGCAGCCCCCAGGGACAGCGATACAATGAGCAGTTCTTC. Supplemented by reference TRBV5-4 and TRBJ2-1, the full variable domain reads ETGVTQSPTHLIKTRGQQVTLRCSSQSGHNTVSWYQQALGQGPQFIFQYYREEENGRGNFPPRFSGLQFPNYSSELNVNALELDDSALYLCASSPQGQRYNEQFFGPGTRLTVL.

V gene TRBV6-5 combines with J gene TRBJ1-1, with a tentative D call TRBD1 (6 bases). The V gene's germline CDR1 is MNHEY and CDR2 SVGAGI. The ends were cut back, 8 bases at V and 4 bases at J, with 14 bases in the middle. This CDR3 is built from 13 residues. The CDR3 reads CASWAGAVTEAFF. The CDR3 DNA follows: TGTGCCAGCTGGGCAGGGGCGGTCACTGAAGCTTTCTTT.

The rearrangement links TRBV5-6 to TRBJ1-3, with D possibly matching TRBD1 (5 bases). In germline, CDR1 is SGHDT, CDR2 YYEEEE. Trimming shortened V by 3 bases and J by 2 bases, and 15 bases separated the two germline ends. This CDR3 is 16 amino acids long. In nucleotides, the CDR3 is TGTGCCAGCAGCTCCCCGCGGGGACGAGCTGGAAACACCATATATTTT. This gives the protein CASSSPRGRAGNTIYF.

This chain uses TRBV5-7 with TRBJ2-5; 14 bases map to TRBD2. TRBV5-7 falls under the ORF class, with uncertain function. J lost 4 bases, V lost 5 bases, and 4 bases had no gene match. The CDR3 contains 15 residues. For the CDR3, the DNA is TGTGCCAGCAGGCGACTAGCGGGAGGGGCAGAGACCCAGTACTTC. Its protein product is CASRRLAGGAETQYF.

V usage is TRBV5-4 and J usage is TRBJ1-2; the D gene is possibly TRBD1 (5 bases). Trimming removed 3 bases from V and 4 bases from J, with 10 bases in between. Germline lookup yields CDR1 SGHNT and CDR2 YYREEE (reference sequence). This CDR3 spans 13 amino acids. CDR3 sequence: CASSSDRLYGYTF. The CDR3 DNA reads as TGTGCCAGCAGCTCTGACAGACTCTATGGCTACACCTTC.